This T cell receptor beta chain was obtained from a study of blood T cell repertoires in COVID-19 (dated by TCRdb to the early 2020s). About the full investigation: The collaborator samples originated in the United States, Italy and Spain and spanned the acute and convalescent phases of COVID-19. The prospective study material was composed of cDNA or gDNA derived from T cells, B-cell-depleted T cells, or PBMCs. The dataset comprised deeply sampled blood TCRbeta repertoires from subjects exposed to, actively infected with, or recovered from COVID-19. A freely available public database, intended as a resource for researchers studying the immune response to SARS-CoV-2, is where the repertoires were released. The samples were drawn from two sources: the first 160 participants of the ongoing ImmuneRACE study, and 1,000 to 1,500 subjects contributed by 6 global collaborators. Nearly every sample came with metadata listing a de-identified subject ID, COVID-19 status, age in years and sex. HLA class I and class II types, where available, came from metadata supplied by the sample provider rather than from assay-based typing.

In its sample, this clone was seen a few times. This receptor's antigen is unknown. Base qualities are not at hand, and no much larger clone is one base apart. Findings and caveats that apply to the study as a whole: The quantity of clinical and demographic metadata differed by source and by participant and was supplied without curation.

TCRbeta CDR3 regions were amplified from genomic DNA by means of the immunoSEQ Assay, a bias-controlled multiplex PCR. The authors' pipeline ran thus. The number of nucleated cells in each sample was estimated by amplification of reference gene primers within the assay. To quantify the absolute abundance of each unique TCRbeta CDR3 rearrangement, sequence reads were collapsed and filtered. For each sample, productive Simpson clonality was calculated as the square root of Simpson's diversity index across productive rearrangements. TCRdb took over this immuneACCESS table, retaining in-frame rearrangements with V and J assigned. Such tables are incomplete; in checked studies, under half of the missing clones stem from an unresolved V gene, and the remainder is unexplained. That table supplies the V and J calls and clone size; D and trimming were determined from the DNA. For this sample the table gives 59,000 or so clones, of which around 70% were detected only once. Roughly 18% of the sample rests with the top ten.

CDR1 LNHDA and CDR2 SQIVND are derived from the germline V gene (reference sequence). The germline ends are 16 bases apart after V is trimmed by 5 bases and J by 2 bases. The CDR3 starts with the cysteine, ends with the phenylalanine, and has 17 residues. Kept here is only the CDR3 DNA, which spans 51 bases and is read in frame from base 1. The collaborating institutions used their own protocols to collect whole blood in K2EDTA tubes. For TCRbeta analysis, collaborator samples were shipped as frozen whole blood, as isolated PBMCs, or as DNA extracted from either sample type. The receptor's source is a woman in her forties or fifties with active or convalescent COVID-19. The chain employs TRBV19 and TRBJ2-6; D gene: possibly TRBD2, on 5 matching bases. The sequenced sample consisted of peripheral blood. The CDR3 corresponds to CASSSKPFGAGANVLTF. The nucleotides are TGTGCCAGTAGTTCCAAGCCGTTCGGGGCTGGGGCCAACGTCCTGACTTTC.